The 26 T cell receptor beta chains listed next were all sequenced from one sample in a study of blood T cell repertoires in COVID-19. Measured with immunoSEQ multiplex PCR; TCRdb has only the in-frame clones, and not every one. The sample has 270,000 or so clones; approximately 90% are singletons. The source material was PBMCs or T cells enriched from blood (not recorded which). These receptors were collected from a woman in her thirties or forties with acute COVID-19.

J is TRBJ1-6 and V is TRBV2; D unclear. In germline, CDR1 is SNHLY, CDR2 FYNNEI. Trimming cost V 3 bases and J 7 bases, with 7 bases left between them. The CDR3 is made up of 13 amino acids. CDR3 loop: CASSDTGNSPLHF. DNA for the CDR3: TGTGCCAGCAGTGATACGGGAAATTCACCCCTCCACTTT. The full variable domain, its missing parts supplied by reference TRBV2 and TRBJ1-6, is EPEVTQTPSHQVTQMGQEVILRCVPISNHLYFYWYRQILGQKVEFLVSFYNNEISEKSEIFDDQFSVERPDGSNFTLKIRSTKLEDSAMYFCASSDTGNSPLHFGNGTRLTVT.

This chain uses TRBV18 with TRBJ2-2; 8 bases are shared with TRBD1. Germline assignment: CDR1 KGHSH and CDR2 LQKENI. CDR3 size: 15 residues. V dropped 0 bases and J dropped 3; count of bases not matched to a gene: 0. CDR3 residues: CASSPPGQDTGELFF. CDR3 bases: TGTGCCAGCTCACCACCGGGACAGGACACCGGGGAGCTGTTTTTT. Based on the CDR3 plus reference TRBV18 and TRBJ2-2, the full variable domain is NAGVMQNPRHLVRRRGQEARLRCSPMKGHSHVYWYRQLPEEGLKFMVYLQKENIIDESGMPKERFSAEFPKEGPSILRIQQVVRGDSAAYFCASSPPGQDTGELFFGEGSRLTVL.

The chain recombines TRBV11-3 with TRBJ2-3, with 12 bases identical to TRBD2. V lost 5 bases and J lost 0; bases outside the gene matches: 3. The CDR3 contains 16 residues. Germline CDR1 SGHNT, CDR2 YENEEA. The CDR3 DNA is TGTGCCAGCAGCGCCGGACTAGCGGGGAGCACAGATACGCAGTATTTT. Protein: CASSAGLAGSTDTQYF.

V and J are TRBV12-1 and TRBJ2-1; the table's D call, TRBD2, has no DNA check behind it. TRBV12-1 is an annotated pseudogene. The CDR3 runs to 18 residues. The CDR3 spells CASPPSTSGVPKMNEQFF. In DNA, the CDR3 is TGTGCCAGCCCCCCCAGTACTAGCGGGGTGCCCAAAATGAATGAGCAGTTCTTC.

The V and J genes are TRBV7-2 and TRBJ2-1, with a possible D match to TRBD1 (6 bases). Trimming took 5 bases from V and 0 from J, leaving 17 bases between them. Looked up from germline, CDR1 is SGHTA and CDR2 is FQGNSA. This CDR3 is built from 17 residues. DNA for the CDR3: TGTGCCAGCAGCCCCATCACAGGGATGAGCTCCTACAATGAGCAGTTCTTC. Translated: CASSPITGMSSYNEQFF. Full variable domain (missing parts from reference TRBV7-2 and TRBJ2-1): GAGVSQSPSNKVTEKGKDVELRCDPISGHTALYWYRQSLGQGLEFLIYFQGNSAPDKSGLPSDRFSAERTGGSVSTLTIQRTQQEDSAVYLCASSPITGMSSYNEQFFGPGTRLTVL.

The gene calls are TRBV5-1 and TRBJ2-7, with 9 bases fitting TRBD2. Trimming cost V 6 bases and J 6 bases; bases outside gene matches: 7. Germline CDR1 SGHRS, CDR2 YFSETQ. The CDR3 sequence is 13 residues long. CDR3 nucleotide sequence: TGCGCCAGCAAGCTGTTAGCGGGAGTCGAGCAGTACTTC. This sequence encodes CASKLLAGVEQYF.

On this clone: Additional DNA sequences in this sample encode the identical CDR3. The chain has TRBV3-1 (or the pseudogene TRBV3-2) and TRBJ2-7; 9 positions match TRBD1. The CDR3 runs to 13 residues. Germline V gives CDR1 LGHDT, CDR2 YNNKEL (reference sequence). V lost 3 bases and J lost 3; bases outside the gene matches: 0. The CDR3 DNA follows: TGTGCCAGCAGCCAGGGACAGGGCTACGAGCAGTACTTC. Translated, it gives CASSQGQGYEQYF.

There are a few counts of this clone. The chain recombines TRBV11-3 with TRBJ2-3; maybe TRBD1 (5 bases). The germline CDR1 and CDR2 sequences are SGHNT and YENEEA. The CDR3 covers 14 residues. The V and J ends lost 4 bases and 5 bases respectively, with 13 bases between them. The DNA for the CDR3 is TGTGCCAGCAGCTCCGGGTGGACAAAAGATACGCAGTATTTT. Translated: CASSSGWTKDTQYF.

This clone was seen a single time. The chain has TRBV30 and TRBJ2-4, with D maybe TRBD1 (6 bases). Germline assignment: CDR1 GTSNPN and CDR2 SVGIG (reference sequence). The V and J ends lost 4 bases and 4 bases respectively, with 11 bases between them. The CDR3 has 13 amino acids. CDR3 in amino acids: CAWTQGKKNIQYF. DNA of the CDR3: TGTGCCTGGACACAGGGTAAAAAAAACATTCAGTACTTC. Drawing the rest from reference TRBV30 and TRBJ2-4, the complete variable domain is SQTIHQWPATLVQPVGSPLSLECTVEGTSNPNLYWYRQAAGRGLQLLFYSVGIGQISSEVPQNLSASRPQDRQFILSSKKLLLSDSGFYLCAWTQGKKNIQYFGAGTRLSVL.

In DNA form, the CDR3 reads TGTGCCAGCAAGCCACGGGCATACTCAGGAGGCCTAGCCAAAAACATTCAGTACTTC. Amino acids: CASKPRAYSGGLAKNIQYF. This sequence joins TRBV28 and TRBJ2-4; the D gene is possibly TRBD2 (5 bases). The CDR3 spans 19 residues. Germline lookup yields CDR1 MDHEN and CDR2 SYDVKM. Trimming took off 7 bases at V and 0 bases at J, with 25 bases between the two ends.

The chain uses TRBV24-1 and TRBJ2-7; the match to TRBD1 covers 7 bases. The CDR3 has 13 residues. Germline V CDR1 and CDR2: KGHDR, SFDVKD. The V segment lost 9 bases and the J segment 3 bases; nucleotides outside the gene matches: 7. The DNA for the CDR3 is TGTGCCACCCAACAGGGGCCAAGCTACGAGCAGTACTTC. It yields the protein CATQQGPSYEQYF.

The genes are TRBV19 and TRBJ1-6, with 7 bases fitting TRBD1. J was trimmed by 9 bases and V by 4 bases; bases with no gene match: 3. This CDR3 is 13 amino acids long. Germline V gene lookup returns CDR1 LNHDA and CDR2 SQIVND (reference sequence). In nucleotides, the CDR3 is TGTGCCAGTAGTACGGACAGGACTTCACCCCTCCACTTT. Its protein product is CASSTDRTSPLHF.

The chain uses TRBV19 and TRBJ1-1; the D is unclear. Per the germline V gene, CDR1 is LNHDA and CDR2 is SQIVND (reference sequence). V was trimmed by 5 bases and J by 1 base, leaving 11 bases between them. This CDR3 has 14 residues. CDR3 sequence (DNA): TGTGCCAGTAGTTCCCGGGAAGAGAACACTGAAGCTTTCTTT. It encodes CASSSREENTEAFF.

This clone was seen a single time. V and J are TRBV24-1 and TRBJ2-3, with 8 bases fitting TRBD1. Germline trimming cut 9 bases from V and 0 bases from J; bases unmatched to any gene: 4. The CDR3 consists of 14 residues. Germline V gene lookup returns CDR1 KGHDR and CDR2 SFDVKD. CDR3 nucleotide sequence: TGTGCCACCGCTCGGACAGGGAGCACAGATACGCAGTATTTT. Translation gives CATARTGSTDTQYF.

This rearrangement joins TRBV7-2 to TRBJ1-4, with TRBD1 matching over 7 bases. This CDR3 region has 15 residues. The V gene's germline CDR1 is SGHTA and CDR2 FQGNSA. V was pared by 3 bases and J by 7 bases, with 8 bases of the junction left unmatched. CDR3 bases: TGTGCCAGCAGCTTGGCGTTTGCAGGGGGTGAAAAACTGTTTTTT. Its translation is CASSLAFAGGEKLFF.

This sequence joins TRBV21-1 and TRBJ1-5; no check of the table's D call, TRBD1, against the DNA was made. TRBV21-1 is a pseudogene segment. The CDR3 contains 17 residues. CDR3 sequence: CASSRRTGGRCNQPQHF. The CDR3 DNA follows: TGTGCCAGCAGCAGGAGGACAGGGGGCCGGTGCAATCAGCCCCAGCATTTT.

The V gene is TRBV5-4, the J gene TRBJ1-2; D remains ambiguous. Trimming removed 7 bases at V and 2 bases at J, with 6 bases between. CDR3 length: 11 residues. The germline gives CDR1 SGHNT, CDR2 YYREEE (reference sequence). CDR3 loop: CASSVNYGYTF. CDR3 nucleotide sequence: TGTGCCAGCTCGGTGAACTATGGCTACACCTTC.

The chain recombines TRBV5-4 with TRBJ1-1; 8 bases are a match to TRBD1. CDR3 size: 15 residues. The germline V gene has CDR1 SGHNT and CDR2 YYREEE (reference sequence). Losses at the gene ends were 3 bases for V and 1 base for J; bases not matched to a gene: 5. Here the CDR3 reads CASSSGGAGNTEAFF. CDR3 DNA sequence: TGTGCCAGCAGCTCAGGGGGCGCGGGGAACACTGAAGCTTTCTTT.

CDR3 nucleotide sequence: TGTGCCAGCAGGGGGGACAGTAAACACTCACCCCTCCACTTT. This gives the protein CASRGDSKHSPLHF. The rearrangement uses TRBV2 and TRBJ1-6; 7 bases are a match to TRBD1. V shed 6 bases and J 10 bases; nucleotides not matched to a gene: 9. This CDR3 is 14 amino acids long. Germline lookup yields CDR1 SNHLY and CDR2 FYNNEI.

The CDR3 reads CASSRDRGGTEAFF. The CDR3 DNA sequence: TGTGCCAGTAGTCGAGACAGGGGAGGCACTGAAGCTTTCTTT. This chain connects TRBV19 to TRBJ1-1, with TRBD1 matching 8 bases. The CDR3 loop spans 14 amino acids. J was trimmed by 4 bases and V by 5 bases; bases with no gene match: 6. Germline V gives CDR1 LNHDA, CDR2 SQIVND (reference sequence).

This rearrangement joins TRBV19 to TRBJ1-2; the match to TRBD1 covers 7 bases. After removal of 5 bases from V and 5 bases from J, the junction contained 11 bases not matched to a gene. The CDR3 is made up of 15 amino acids. Germline CDR1 is LNHDA and CDR2 is SQIVND (reference sequence). The CDR3 here is CASSAGQVGGYGYTF. In DNA, the CDR3 is TGTGCCAGTAGTGCCGGACAGGTTGGGGGATATGGCTACACCTTC.

This chain uses TRBV7-5 with TRBJ2-5; the table calls TRBD2, which could not be checked here. TRBV7-5 is recorded as a pseudogene. There are 16 residues in the CDR3. For the CDR3, the DNA is TGTGCCAGAAGCTTAGCTAGCGGGAGGGCCGGTGAGACCCAGTACTTC. Encoded protein: CARSLASGRAGETQYF.

CDR3 coding DNA: TGTGCCAGCTCTGGCGGGGGGCCCCAGCATTTT. Protein: CASSGGGPQHF. The chain has TRBV18 and TRBJ1-5; tentative D call: TRBD1 (5 bases). Germline assignment: CDR1 KGHSH and CDR2 LQKENI. V gave up 6 bases and J gave up 9 bases, with 9 bases separating them. The CDR3 runs to 11 residues. The full variable domain, with the rest looked up from reference TRBV18 and TRBJ1-5, is NAGVMQNPRHLVRRRGQEARLRCSPMKGHSHVYWYRQLPEEGLKFMVYLQKENIIDESGMPKERFSAEFPKEGPSILRIQQVVRGDSAAYFCASSGGGPQHFGDGTRLSIL.

The chain uses TRBV7-9 and TRBJ1-6; the D is unclear. The CDR3 has 14 amino acids. CDR1 SEHNR and CDR2 FQNEAQ come from the germline V gene (reference sequence). The V gene lost 4 bases and the J gene lost 0 bases, with 4 bases spanning the gap. This CDR3 reads CASSSYSYNSPLHF. The CDR3 DNA follows: TGTGCCAGCAGCTCCTACTCCTATAATTCACCCCTCCACTTT. Supplemented by reference TRBV7-9 and TRBJ1-6, the full variable domain reads DTGVSQNPRHKITKRGQNVTFRCDPISEHNRLYWYRQTLGQGPEFLTYFQNEAQLEKSRLLSDRFSAERPKGSFSTLEIQRTEQGDSAMYLCASSSYSYNSPLHFGNGTRLTVT.

The rearrangement uses TRBV6-2 or TRBV6-3 and TRBJ2-7; TRBD2 matches at 8 bases. This CDR3 has 14 residues. V lost 4 bases, J lost 0 bases, and 2 bases stayed unmatched. Per the germline V gene, CDR1 is MNHEY and CDR2 is SVGEGT. The CDR3: CASSSGGNSYEQYF. In DNA, the CDR3 is TGTGCCAGCAGTTCGGGAGGGAACTCCTACGAGCAGTACTTC.

A single count supports this clone. The chain combines TRBV15 with TRBJ2-1, with D possibly TRBD2 on 5 matching bases. V was cut by 0 bases and J by 6 bases, with 12 bases left in between. The CDR3 runs to 15 residues. The V gene's germline CDR1 is LNHNV and CDR2 YYDKDF (reference sequence). This CDR3 reads CATSRDKGAGNEQFF. In nucleotides, the CDR3 is TGTGCCACCAGCAGAGATAAGGGTGCGGGCAATGAGCAGTTCTTC. Full variable domain (rest looked up from reference TRBV15 and TRBJ2-1): DAMVIQNPRYQVTQFGKPVTLSCSQTLNHNVMYWYQQKSSQAPKLLFHYYDKDFNNEADTPDNFQSRRPNTSFCFLDIRSPGLGDTAMYLCATSRDKGAGNEQFFGPGTRLTVL.